These 11 T cell receptor beta chains were all obtained from the same sample, sequenced in a study of neurological immune-mediated disorders. TCRdb used MiXCR to reprocess the 5' RACE reads, holding one entry per CDR3 protein. The repertoire holds 95,000 or so distinct CDR3 sequences, 3% to 4.5% seen once, with 5% to 6.5% in the top ten. The source material was PBMCs. The receptors were sampled from a woman between 18 and 29 years old with multiple sclerosis.

This clonotype was counted at least ten times. The chain carries TRBV18 and TRBJ2-2; maybe TRBD2 (5 bases). V lost 2 bases to trimming and J lost 0 bases, with 10 bases between them. CDR1 and CDR2 from the germline V gene are KGHSH and LQKENI. The CDR3 extends over 16 amino acids. DNA of the CDR3: TGTGCCAGCTCACCAAAGCGGATAACGAACACCGGGGAGCTGTTTTTT. This codes for CASSPKRITNTGELFF.

This clonotype was counted many times. The rearrangement links TRBV21-1 to TRBJ2-6. TRBV21-1 constitutes a pseudogene. This CDR3 spans 15 amino acids. As DNA, the CDR3 is TGTGCCAGCAGCAATCCAGGGTCTGGGGCCAACGTCCTGACTTTC. Its translation is CASSNPGSGANVLTF.

This clonotype was recorded at least ten times. This chain links TRBV20-1 with TRBJ2-1; possibly TRBD2 for D (5 bases). Trimming pared 3 bases from V and 6 bases from J, leaving 12 bases between. In germline, CDR1 is DFQATT, CDR2 SNEGSKA (reference sequence). The CDR3 totals 13 residues. CDR3 in amino acids: CSASHPGTNEQFF. In nucleotides, the CDR3 is TGCAGTGCTAGTCACCCGGGAACCAATGAGCAGTTCTTC.

This clonotype was counted many times. The V and J genes are TRBV20-1 and TRBJ2-7; TRBD1 matches at 8 bases. J gave up 5 bases and V 4 bases, and 7 bases lay outside the gene matches. This CDR3 has 13 residues. The germline gives CDR1 DFQATT, CDR2 SNEGSKA (reference sequence). The CDR3 DNA is TGCAGTGCTATTCGGACAGGGAGCGACGAGCAGTACTTC. Translating gives CSAIRTGSDEQYF.

A word on this clonotype: A much larger clone differs by one base, so this may be a read error. The V and J genes are TRBV12-3 or TRBV12-4 and TRBJ1-1; D is uncertain. The CDR3 is made up of 13 amino acids. This CDR3 reads CASSLSTNTAAFF. In DNA, the CDR3 is TGTGCCAGCAGTTTGTCCACTAACACTGCAGCTTTCTTT.

The table lists this clonotype with a few counts. This may stem from a read error, because a much larger clone lies one nucleotide away. V gene TRBV5-1 combines with J gene TRBJ2-7, with a tentative D call TRBD1 (6 bases). The CDR3 loop spans 15 amino acids. V lost 1 base and J lost 3, with 14 bases in between. Per the germline V gene, CDR1 is SGHRS and CDR2 is YFSETQ. CDR3 nucleotide sequence: TGCGCCAGCAGCTTGCCGGAAAAGGGGGTCTACGAGCAGTACTTC. It specifies CASSLPEKGVYEQYF.

The gene calls are TRBV27 and TRBJ2-3; D may be TRBD1 or TRBD2 (5 bases each). Per the germline V gene, CDR1 is MNHEY and CDR2 is SMNVEV (reference sequence). This CDR3 has 16 amino acids. Trimming removed 5 bases from V and 3 bases from J, with 18 bases in between. This CDR3 reads CASSPQGVHMTDTQYF. The CDR3 region has the DNA TGTGCCAGCAGTCCCCAGGGAGTGCATATGACAGATACGCAGTATTTT.

In this sample, this clonotype turned up many times. The rearrangement links TRBV6-5 to TRBJ1-1; D remains unclear. This CDR3 spans 14 amino acids. With 4 bases removed from V and 2 bases from J, the gap between germline ends came to 11 bases. Germline CDR1 MNHEY, CDR2 SVGAGI. Here the CDR3 DNA reads TGTGCCAGCAGTTCCCCGGGCCTCAACACTGAAGCTTTCTTT. Amino acids: CASSSPGLNTEAFF.

There are many counts of this clonotype. The genes are TRBV12-5 and TRBJ2-1; D gene unclear. The ends were cut back, 6 bases at V and 4 bases at J, with 10 bases in the middle. This CDR3 has 13 residues. Germline assignment: CDR1 LGHNT and CDR2 FRNRAP. CDR3 DNA: TGTGCTAGTGGCAGTTCCCCTTACAATGAGCAGTTCTTC. Protein product: CASGSSPYNEQFF.

This clonotype showed up just a few times. This chain joins TRBV19 and TRBJ1-2; D is unclear. The CDR3 length is 14 residues. V was clipped by 4 bases and J by 2 bases, with 11 bases between them. Per the germline V gene, CDR1 is LNHDA and CDR2 is SQIVND (reference sequence). Written as DNA, the CDR3 is TGTGCCAGTAGTACACAAGTGGGGAACTATGGCTACACCTTC. Protein product: CASSTQVGNYGYTF.

This clonotype appeared many times. The chain employs TRBV7-3 and TRBJ2-7; tentatively, D is TRBD1 (5 bases). The germline CDR1 and CDR2 sequences are SGHTA and FQGTGA. This CDR3 spans 13 amino acids. Trimming shortened V by 2 bases and J by 3 bases, and 8 bases separated the two germline ends. The CDR3 DNA reads TGTGCCAGCAGCTTACAGGGCGGCTACGAGCAGTACTTC. This translates into CASSLQGGYEQYF.